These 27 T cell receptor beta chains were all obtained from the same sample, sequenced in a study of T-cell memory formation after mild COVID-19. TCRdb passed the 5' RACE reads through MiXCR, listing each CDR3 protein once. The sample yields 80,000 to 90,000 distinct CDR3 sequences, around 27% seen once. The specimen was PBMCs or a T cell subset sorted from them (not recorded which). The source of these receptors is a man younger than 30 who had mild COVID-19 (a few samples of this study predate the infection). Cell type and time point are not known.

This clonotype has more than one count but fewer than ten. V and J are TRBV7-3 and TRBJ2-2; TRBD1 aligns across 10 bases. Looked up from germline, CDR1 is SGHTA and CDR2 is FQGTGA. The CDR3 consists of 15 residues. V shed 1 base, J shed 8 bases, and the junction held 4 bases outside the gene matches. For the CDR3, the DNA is TGTGCCAGCAGCTTAAGGACAGGGGGATCGGGGGAGCTGTTTTTT. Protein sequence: CASSLRTGGSGELFF.

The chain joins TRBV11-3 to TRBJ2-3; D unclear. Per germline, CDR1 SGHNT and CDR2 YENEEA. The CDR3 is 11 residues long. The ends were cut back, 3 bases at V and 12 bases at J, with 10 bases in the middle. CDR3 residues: CASSFPHIQYF. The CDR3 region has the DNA TGTGCCAGCAGCTTCCCCCATATCCAGTATTTT.

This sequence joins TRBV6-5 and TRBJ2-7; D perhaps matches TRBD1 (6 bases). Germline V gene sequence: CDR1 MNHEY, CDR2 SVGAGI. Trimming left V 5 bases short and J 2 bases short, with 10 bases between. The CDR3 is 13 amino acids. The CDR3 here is CASSPGEAYEQYF. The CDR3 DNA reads TGTGCCAGCAGTCCAGGGGAAGCCTACGAGCAGTACTTC.

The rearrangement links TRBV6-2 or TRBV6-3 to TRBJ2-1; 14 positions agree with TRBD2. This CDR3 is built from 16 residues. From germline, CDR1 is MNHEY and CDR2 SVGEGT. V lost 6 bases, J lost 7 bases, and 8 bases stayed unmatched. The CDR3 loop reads CASRLTSGGAGNEQFF. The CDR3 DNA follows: TGTGCCAGCAGATTGACTAGCGGGGGGGCAGGGAATGAGCAGTTCTTC.

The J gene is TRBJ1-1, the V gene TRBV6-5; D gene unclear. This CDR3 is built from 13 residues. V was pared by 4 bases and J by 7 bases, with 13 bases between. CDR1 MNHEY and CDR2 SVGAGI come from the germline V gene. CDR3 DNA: TGTGCCAGCAGTTCTTCTCGACGTGGTGAAGCTTTCTTT. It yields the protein CASSSSRRGEAFF.

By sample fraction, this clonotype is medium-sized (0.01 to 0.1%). This chain's CDR3 is CASSPRFYQGAGNTIYF. The CDR3 nucleotides read TGTGCCAGCAGTCCCCGCTTCTATCAAGGGGCTGGAAACACCATATATTTT. The chain recombines TRBV28 with TRBJ1-3; D possibly corresponds to TRBD1 (5 bases). CDR3 length equals 17 residues. Germline values: CDR1 MDHEN, CDR2 SYDVKM. V was shortened by 5 bases and J by 2 bases, with 19 bases between the two germline ends.

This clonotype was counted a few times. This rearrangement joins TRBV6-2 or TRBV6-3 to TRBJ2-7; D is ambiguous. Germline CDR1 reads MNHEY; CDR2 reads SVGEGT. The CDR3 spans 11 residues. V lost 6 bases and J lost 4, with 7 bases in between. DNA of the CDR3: TGTGCCAGCAGGGATAGGTACGAGCAGTACGTC. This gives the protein CASRDRYEQYV.

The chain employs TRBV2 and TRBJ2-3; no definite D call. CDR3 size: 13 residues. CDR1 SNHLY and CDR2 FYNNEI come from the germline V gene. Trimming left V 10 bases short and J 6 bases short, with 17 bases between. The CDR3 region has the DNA TGTGCCACCCTCGAGGCCCGGGTTGATACGCAGTATTTT. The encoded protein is CATLEARVDTQYF.

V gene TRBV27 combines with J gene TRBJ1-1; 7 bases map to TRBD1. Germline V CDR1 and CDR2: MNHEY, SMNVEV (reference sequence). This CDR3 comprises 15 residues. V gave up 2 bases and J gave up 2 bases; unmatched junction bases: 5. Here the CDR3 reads CASSLATGFNTEAFF. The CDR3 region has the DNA TGTGCCAGCAGTTTAGCGACAGGGTTTAACACTGAAGCTTTCTTT.

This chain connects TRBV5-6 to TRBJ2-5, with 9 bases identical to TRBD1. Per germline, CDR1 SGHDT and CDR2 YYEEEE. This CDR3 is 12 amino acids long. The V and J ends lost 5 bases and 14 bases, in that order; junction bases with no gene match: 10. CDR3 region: CASRLRGDRAYF. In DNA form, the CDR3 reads TGTGCCAGCAGGCTTCGTGGGGACAGGGCTTACTTC.

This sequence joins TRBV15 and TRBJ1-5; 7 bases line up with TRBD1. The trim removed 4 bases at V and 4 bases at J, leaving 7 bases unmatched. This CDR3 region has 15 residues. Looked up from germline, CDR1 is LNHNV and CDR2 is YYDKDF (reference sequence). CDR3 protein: CATSIDRVGNQPQHF. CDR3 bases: TGTGCCACCAGCATTGACAGGGTCGGGAATCAGCCCCAGCATTTT. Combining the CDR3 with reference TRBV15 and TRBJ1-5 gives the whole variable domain DAMVIQNPRYQVTQFGKPVTLSCSQTLNHNVMYWYQQKSSQAPKLLFHYYDKDFNNEADTPDNFQSRRPNTSFCFLDIRSPGLGDTAMYLCATSIDRVGNQPQHFGDGTRLSIL.

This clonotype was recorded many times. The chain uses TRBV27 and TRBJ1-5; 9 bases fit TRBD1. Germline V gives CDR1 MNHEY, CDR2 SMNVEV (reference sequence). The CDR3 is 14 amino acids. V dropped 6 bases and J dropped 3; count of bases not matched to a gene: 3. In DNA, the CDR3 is TGTGCCAGCAGGGAACAGGGGGCCAATCAGCCCCAGCATTTT. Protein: CASREQGANQPQHF.

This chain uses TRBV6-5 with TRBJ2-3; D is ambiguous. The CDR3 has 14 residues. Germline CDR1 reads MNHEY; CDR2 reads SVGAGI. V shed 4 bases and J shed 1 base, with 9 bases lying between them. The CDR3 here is CASSFGPGTDTQYF. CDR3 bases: TGTGCCAGCAGTTTCGGACCAGGCACAGATACGCAGTATTTT.

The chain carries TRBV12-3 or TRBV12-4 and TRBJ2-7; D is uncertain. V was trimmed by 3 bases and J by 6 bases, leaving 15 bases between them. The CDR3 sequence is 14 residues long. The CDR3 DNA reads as TGTGCCAGCAGTTTGGGTGGGTTCTTTGGCGAGCAGTACGTC. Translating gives CASSLGGFFGEQYV.

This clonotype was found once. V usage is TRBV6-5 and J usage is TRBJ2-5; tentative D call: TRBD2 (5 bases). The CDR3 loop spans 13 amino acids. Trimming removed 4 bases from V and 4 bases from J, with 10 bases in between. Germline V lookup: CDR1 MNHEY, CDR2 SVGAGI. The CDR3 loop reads CASSSIGGETQYF. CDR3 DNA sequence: TGTGCCAGCAGTTCTATAGGAGGAGAGACCCAGTACTTC.

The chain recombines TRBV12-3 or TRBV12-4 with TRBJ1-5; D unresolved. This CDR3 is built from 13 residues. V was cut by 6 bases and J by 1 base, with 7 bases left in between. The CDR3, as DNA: TGTGCCAGCAGAGGGTACAGCAATCAGCCCCAGCATTTT. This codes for CASRGYSNQPQHF.

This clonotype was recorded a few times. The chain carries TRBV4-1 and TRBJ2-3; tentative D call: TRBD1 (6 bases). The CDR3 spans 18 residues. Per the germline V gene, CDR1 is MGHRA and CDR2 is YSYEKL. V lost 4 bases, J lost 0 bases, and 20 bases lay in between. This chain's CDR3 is CASSRGLRGPLSTDTQYF. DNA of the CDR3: TGCGCCAGCAGCCGGGGGCTTAGGGGACCGTTGAGCACAGATACGCAGTATTTT.

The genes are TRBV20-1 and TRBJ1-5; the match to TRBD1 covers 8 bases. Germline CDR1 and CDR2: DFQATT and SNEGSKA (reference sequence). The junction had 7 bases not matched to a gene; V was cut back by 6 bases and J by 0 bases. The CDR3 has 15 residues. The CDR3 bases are TGCAGTGCGGAAGACAGGGGATATAGCAATCAGCCCCAGCATTTT. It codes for CSAEDRGYSNQPQHF.

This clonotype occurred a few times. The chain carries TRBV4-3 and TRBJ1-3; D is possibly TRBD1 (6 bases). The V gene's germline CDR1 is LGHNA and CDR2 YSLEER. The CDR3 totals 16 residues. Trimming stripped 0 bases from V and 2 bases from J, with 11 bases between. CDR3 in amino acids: CASSQDRGTAGNTIYF. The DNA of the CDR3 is TGCGCCAGCAGCCAAGACAGGGGTACGGCTGGAAACACCATATATTTT.

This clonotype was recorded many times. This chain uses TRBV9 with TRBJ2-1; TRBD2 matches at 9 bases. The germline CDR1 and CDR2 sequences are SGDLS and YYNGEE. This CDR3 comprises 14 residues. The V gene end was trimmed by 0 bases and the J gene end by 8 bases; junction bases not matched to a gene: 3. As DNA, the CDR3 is TGTGCCAGCAGCGTAGCCGGGACTAGCTATGAGCAGTTCTTC. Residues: CASSVAGTSYEQFF.

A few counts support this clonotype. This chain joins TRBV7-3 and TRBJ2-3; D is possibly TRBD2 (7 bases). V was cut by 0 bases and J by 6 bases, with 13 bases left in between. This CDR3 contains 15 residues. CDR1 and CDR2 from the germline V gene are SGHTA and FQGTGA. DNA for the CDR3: TGTGCCAGCAGCTTAACGGGGGGGCAAGTTGATACGCAGTATTTT. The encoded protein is CASSLTGGQVDTQYF.

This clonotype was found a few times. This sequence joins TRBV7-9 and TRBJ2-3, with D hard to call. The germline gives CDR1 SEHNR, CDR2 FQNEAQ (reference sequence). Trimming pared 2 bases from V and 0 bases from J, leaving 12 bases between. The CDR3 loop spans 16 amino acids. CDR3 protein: CASSLSGASSTDTQYF. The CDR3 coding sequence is TGTGCCAGCAGCTTATCAGGAGCCTCTAGCACAGATACGCAGTATTTT.

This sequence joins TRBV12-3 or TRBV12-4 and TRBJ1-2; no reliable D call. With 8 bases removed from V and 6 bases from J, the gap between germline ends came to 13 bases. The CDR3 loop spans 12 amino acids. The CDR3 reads CASFILEDGYTF. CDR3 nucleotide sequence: TGTGCCAGCTTCATCTTAGAGGATGGCTACACCTTC.

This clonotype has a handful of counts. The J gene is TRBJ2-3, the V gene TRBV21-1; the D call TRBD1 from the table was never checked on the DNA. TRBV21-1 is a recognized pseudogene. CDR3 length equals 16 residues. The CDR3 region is CADHGGGNFITDTQYF. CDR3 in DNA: TGTGCCGACCACGGGGGGGGTAATTTTATCACAGATACGCAGTATTTT.

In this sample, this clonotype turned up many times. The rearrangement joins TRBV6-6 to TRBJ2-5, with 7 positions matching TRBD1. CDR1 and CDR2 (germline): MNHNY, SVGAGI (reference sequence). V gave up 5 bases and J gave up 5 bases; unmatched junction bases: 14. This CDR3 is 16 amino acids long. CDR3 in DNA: TGTGCCAGCAGTAAGGGACAGTCAATCTCCCTTGAGACCCAGTACTTC. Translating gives CASSKGQSISLETQYF.

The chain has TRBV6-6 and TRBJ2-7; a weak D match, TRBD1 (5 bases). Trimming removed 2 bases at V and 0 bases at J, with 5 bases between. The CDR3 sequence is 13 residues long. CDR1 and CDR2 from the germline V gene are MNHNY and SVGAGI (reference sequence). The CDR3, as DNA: TGTGCCAGCAGTTACGACAGCTCCTACGAGCAGTACGTC. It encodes CASSYDSSYEQYV.

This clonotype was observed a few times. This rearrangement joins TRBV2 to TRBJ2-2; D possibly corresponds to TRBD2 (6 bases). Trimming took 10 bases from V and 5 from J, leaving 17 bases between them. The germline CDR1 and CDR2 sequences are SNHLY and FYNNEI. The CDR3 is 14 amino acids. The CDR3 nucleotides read TGTGCCATCGAAGGAGGGAAGTTAACCGGGGAGCTGTTTTTT. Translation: CAIEGGKLTGELFF. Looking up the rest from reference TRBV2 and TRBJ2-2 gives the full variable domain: EPEVTQTPSHQVTQMGQEVILRCVPISNHLYFYWYRQILGQKVEFLVSFYNNEISEKSEIFDDQFSVERPDGSNFTLKIRSTKLEDSAMYFCAIEGGKLTGELFFGEGSRLTVL.